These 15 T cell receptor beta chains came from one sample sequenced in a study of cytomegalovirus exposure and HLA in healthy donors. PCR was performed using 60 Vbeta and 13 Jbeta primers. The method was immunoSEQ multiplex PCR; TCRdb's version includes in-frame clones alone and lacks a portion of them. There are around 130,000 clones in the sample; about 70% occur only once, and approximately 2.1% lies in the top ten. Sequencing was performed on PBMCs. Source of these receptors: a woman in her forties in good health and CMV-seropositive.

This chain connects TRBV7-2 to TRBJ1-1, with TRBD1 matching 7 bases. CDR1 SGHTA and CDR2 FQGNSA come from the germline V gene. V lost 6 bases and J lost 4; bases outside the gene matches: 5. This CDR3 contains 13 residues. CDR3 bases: TGTGCCAGCAGGGGACAGTTATCCACTGAAGCTTTCTTT. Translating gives CASRGQLSTEAFF.

CDR3 sequence: CASSENRASNQPQHF. CDR3 sequence (DNA): TGTGCCAGCAGTGAGAACAGGGCTAGCAATCAGCCCCAGCATTTT. The chain employs TRBV2 and TRBJ1-5; possibly TRBD1 for D (6 bases). The CDR3 runs to 15 residues. With 3 bases removed from V and 0 bases from J, the gap between germline ends came to 9 bases. Germline loops: CDR1 SNHLY, CDR2 FYNNEI.

Written as DNA, the CDR3 is TGTGCCACCAGCAGAAGCCGCCCGACTAGCGGGGGGGAGAGAGAGACCCAGTACTTC. This sequence encodes CATSRSRPTSGGERETQYF. This chain links TRBV15 with TRBJ2-5; 14 nucleotides align to TRBD2. Germline V gene sequence: CDR1 LNHNV, CDR2 YYDKDF (reference sequence). CDR3 length equals 19 residues. Trimming cost V 2 bases and J 4 bases; bases outside gene matches: 12.

The CDR3 sequence: CASSLGQGKFKGFF. The CDR3 DNA sequence: TGTGCCAGCAGTCTGGGACAGGGTAAATTTAAAGGTTTCTTT. V gene TRBV28 combines with J gene TRBJ1-1, with 9 bases matching TRBD1. The trim removed 5 bases at V and 13 bases at J, leaving 14 bases unmatched. The CDR3 runs to 14 residues. Germline CDR1 MDHEN, CDR2 SYDVKM.

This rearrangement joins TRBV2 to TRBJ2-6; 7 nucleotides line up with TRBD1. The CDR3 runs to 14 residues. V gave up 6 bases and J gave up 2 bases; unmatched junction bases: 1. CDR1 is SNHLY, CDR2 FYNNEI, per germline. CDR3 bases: TGTGCCAGCAGACAGGGGACTGGGGCCAACGTCCTGACTTTC. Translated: CASRQGTGANVLTF.

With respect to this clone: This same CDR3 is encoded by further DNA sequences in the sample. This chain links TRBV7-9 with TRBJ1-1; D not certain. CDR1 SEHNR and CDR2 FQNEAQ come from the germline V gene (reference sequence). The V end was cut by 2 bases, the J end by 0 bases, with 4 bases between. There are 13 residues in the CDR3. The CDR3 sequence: CASSLQVNTEAFF. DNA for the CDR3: TGTGCCAGCAGCTTACAGGTGAACACTGAAGCTTTCTTT.

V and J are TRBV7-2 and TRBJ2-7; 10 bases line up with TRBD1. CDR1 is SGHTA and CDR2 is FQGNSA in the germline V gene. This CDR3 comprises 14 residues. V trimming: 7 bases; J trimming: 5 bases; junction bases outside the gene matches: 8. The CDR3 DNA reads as TGTGCCAGCACCAAGGACAGGGGGATTGACGAGCAGTACTTC. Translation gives CASTKDRGIDEQYF.

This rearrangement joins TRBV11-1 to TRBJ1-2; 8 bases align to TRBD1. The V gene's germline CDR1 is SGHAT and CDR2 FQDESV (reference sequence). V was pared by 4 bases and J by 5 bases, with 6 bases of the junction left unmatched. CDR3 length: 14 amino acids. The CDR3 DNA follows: TGTGCCAGCAGCTGGGACAGGATGGGGTATGGCTACACCTTC. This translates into CASSWDRMGYGYTF.

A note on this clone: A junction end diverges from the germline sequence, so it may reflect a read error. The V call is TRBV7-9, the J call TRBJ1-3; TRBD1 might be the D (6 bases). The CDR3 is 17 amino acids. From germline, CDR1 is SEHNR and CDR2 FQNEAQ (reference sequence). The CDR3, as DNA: TGTTCCAGCAGCTCCGGGAAGGGGGGGCCCTCTGGAAACACCATATATTTT. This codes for CSSSSGKGGPSGNTIYF.

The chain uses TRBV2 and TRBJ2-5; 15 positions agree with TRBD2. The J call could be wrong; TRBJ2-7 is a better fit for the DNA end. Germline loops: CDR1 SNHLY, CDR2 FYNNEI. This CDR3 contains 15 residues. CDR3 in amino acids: CASKGLAGGIDEQYF. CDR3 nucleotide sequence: TGTGCCAGCAAGGGACTAGCGGGAGGAATCGACGAGCAGTACTTC.

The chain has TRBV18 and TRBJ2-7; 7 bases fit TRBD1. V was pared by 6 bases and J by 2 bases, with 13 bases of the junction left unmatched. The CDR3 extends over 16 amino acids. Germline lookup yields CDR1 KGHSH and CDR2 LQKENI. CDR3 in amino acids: CASSHGSTGSTYEQYF. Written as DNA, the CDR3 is TGTGCCAGCTCGCACGGCTCGACAGGGTCGACCTACGAGCAGTACTTC.

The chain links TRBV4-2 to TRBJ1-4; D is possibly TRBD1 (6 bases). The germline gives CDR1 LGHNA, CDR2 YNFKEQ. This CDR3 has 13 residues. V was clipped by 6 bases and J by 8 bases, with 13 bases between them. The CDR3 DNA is TGTGCCAGCAGTACAGGGATGCGGGAAAAACTGTTTTTT. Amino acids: CASSTGMREKLFF.

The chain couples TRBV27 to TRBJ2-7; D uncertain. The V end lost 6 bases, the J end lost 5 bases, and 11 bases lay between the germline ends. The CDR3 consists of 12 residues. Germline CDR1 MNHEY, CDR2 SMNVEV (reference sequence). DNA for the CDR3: TGTGCCAGCAGCTTCTCGGGTGACGAGCAGTACTTC. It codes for CASSFSGDEQYF.

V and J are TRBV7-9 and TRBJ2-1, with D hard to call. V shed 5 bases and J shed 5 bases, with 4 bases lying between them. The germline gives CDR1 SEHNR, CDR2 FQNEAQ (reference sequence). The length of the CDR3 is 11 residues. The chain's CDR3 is CASSPDNEQFF. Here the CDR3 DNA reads TGTGCCAGCAGCCCAGACAATGAGCAGTTCTTC.

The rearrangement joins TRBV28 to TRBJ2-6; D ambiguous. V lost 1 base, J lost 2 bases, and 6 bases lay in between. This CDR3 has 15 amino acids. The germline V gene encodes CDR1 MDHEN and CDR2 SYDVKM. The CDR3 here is CASSLYPAGANVLTF. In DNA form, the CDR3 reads TGTGCCAGCAGTTTATACCCGGCTGGGGCCAACGTCCTGACTTTC.